The 16 T cell receptor beta chains in this list originate from one sample, sequenced in a study of T cell repertoires in ileal Crohn's disease. Some clones are missing from TCRdb's copy, which holds only in-frame ones; the method was immunoSEQ multiplex PCR. The table shows approximately 10,000 clones, with 55% to 80% occurring only once. The time point was: neoterminal ileum biopsy at postoperative endoscopy, about 6 months after surgery. Sequences were obtained from ileal tissue. These receptors all stem from an adult with Crohn's disease.

The chain combines TRBV6-4 with TRBJ2-1; TRBD2 aligns across 10 bases. The CDR3 has 15 residues. Trimming cost V 3 bases and J 1 base; bases outside gene matches: 0. Per the germline V gene, CDR1 is MRHNA and CDR2 is SNTAGT. CDR3 sequence reads: CASSETSGSYNEQFF. CDR3 DNA sequence: TGTGCCAGCAGTGAGACTAGCGGGTCCTACAATGAGCAGTTCTTC.

Here the CDR3 DNA reads TGTGCCAGCAGCTTAGGGACAGTGTACTACGAGCAGTACTTC. This encodes CASSLGTVYYEQYF. The V and J genes are TRBV7-9 and TRBJ2-7; a weak D match, TRBD1 (6 bases). The CDR3 length is 14 residues. Germline CDR1 and CDR2: SEHNR and FQNEAQ (reference sequence). V was cut by 1 base and J by 3 bases, with 10 bases left in between.

The genes are TRBV2 and TRBJ2-1; the match to TRBD2 covers 12 bases. The V segment lost 2 bases and the J segment 9 bases; nucleotides outside the gene matches: 5. The CDR3 spans 15 residues. CDR1 and CDR2 from the germline V gene are SNHLY and FYNNEI. CDR3 loop: CASSEFGLAGSEQFF. CDR3 bases: TGTGCCAGCAGTGAATTCGGACTAGCGGGAAGTGAGCAGTTCTTC. The full variable domain, with the rest looked up from reference TRBV2 and TRBJ2-1, is EPEVTQTPSHQVTQMGQEVILRCVPISNHLYFYWYRQILGQKVEFLVSFYNNEISEKSEIFDDQFSVERPDGSNFTLKIRSTKLEDSAMYFCASSEFGLAGSEQFFGPGTRLTVL.

This clone was seen only once. The gene calls are TRBV5-6 and TRBJ1-5; 7 bases are a match to TRBD1. After removal of 1 base from V and 0 bases from J, the junction contained 1 base not matched to a gene. CDR1 and CDR2 from the germline V gene are SGHDT and YYEEEE. The CDR3 covers 15 residues. The CDR3 region is CASSLQGDSNQPQHF. The DNA for the CDR3 is TGTGCCAGCAGCTTGCAGGGGGATAGCAATCAGCCCCAGCATTTT.

This chain connects TRBV6-6 to TRBJ1-2; the D is unclear. Trimming left V 2 bases short and J 6 bases short, with 16 bases between. Germline values: CDR1 MNHNY, CDR2 SVGAGI (reference sequence). This CDR3 is 15 amino acids long. For the CDR3, the DNA is TGTGCCAGCAGTTACACCCCGGGAGGACCCAATGGCTACACCTTC. Encoded protein: CASSYTPGGPNGYTF.

The J gene is TRBJ2-1, the V gene TRBV4-3; 9 bases match TRBD2. The CDR3 covers 17 residues. Germline V gives CDR1 LGHNA, CDR2 YSLEER. J gave up 8 bases and V 1 base, and 12 bases lay outside the gene matches. The chain's CDR3 is CASSQGPAGGPTDEQFF. CDR3 sequence (DNA): TGCGCCAGCAGCCAAGGACCAGCGGGAGGCCCAACAGATGAGCAGTTCTTC.

The chain recombines TRBV7-9 with TRBJ1-5; TRBD1 aligns across 12 bases. CDR1 and CDR2 (germline): SEHNR, FQNEAQ (reference sequence). The CDR3 consists of 14 residues. V lost 5 bases, J lost 11 bases, and 7 bases stayed unmatched. The CDR3 spells CASSGTGGPGAQHF. The DNA for the CDR3 is TGTGCCAGCAGCGGGACAGGGGGCCCTGGAGCCCAGCATTTT.

The chain couples TRBV19 to TRBJ2-1; 11 nucleotides line up with TRBD2. CDR3 length equals 12 residues. The junction had 3 bases not matched to a gene; V was cut back by 11 bases and J by 6 bases. Germline V lookup: CDR1 LNHDA, CDR2 SQIVND (reference sequence). In DNA, the CDR3 is TGTGCCGCCGGGACTAGCGGCAATGAGCAGTTCTTC. Amino acid sequence: CAAGTSGNEQFF.

The sample holds one count of this clone. J is TRBJ1-4 and V is TRBV5-1, with D maybe TRBD1 (5 bases). This CDR3 contains 16 residues. CDR1 and CDR2 from the germline V gene are SGHRS and YFSETQ. The V gene lost 4 bases and the J gene lost 0 bases, with 13 bases spanning the gap. The CDR3 sequence is CASSAGTVATNEKLFF. CDR3 sequence (DNA): TGCGCCAGCAGCGCGGGGACGGTTGCAACTAATGAAAAACTGTTTTTT.

The rearrangement joins TRBV6-6 to TRBJ1-2; D is uncertain. Trimming stripped 8 bases from V and 6 bases from J, with 16 bases between. The CDR3 is 13 amino acids. Germline V CDR1 and CDR2: MNHNY, SVGAGI (reference sequence). CDR3 DNA: TGTGCCAGCCGCATCGAGGGTGAGAATGGCTACACCTTC. The encoded protein is CASRIEGENGYTF.

This sequence joins TRBV7-6 and TRBJ2-1, with 9 nucleotides matching TRBD2. The CDR3 covers 14 residues. V gave up 3 bases and J gave up 10 bases; unmatched junction bases: 7. The germline gives CDR1 SGHVS, CDR2 FNYEAQ. The CDR3 reads CASSFIAGAGEQFF. CDR3 nucleotide sequence: TGTGCCAGCAGCTTTATAGCGGGAGCGGGAGAGCAGTTCTTC.

This clone was picked up a small number of times. This specimen includes other DNA sequences encoding the same CDR3. This chain links TRBV29-1 with TRBJ2-6, with D possibly TRBD1 on 6 matching bases. The germline gives CDR1 SQVTM, CDR2 ANQGSEA. There are 13 residues in the CDR3. The ends were cut back, 5 bases at V and 4 bases at J, with 9 bases in the middle. The CDR3 loop reads CSVQGSGANVLTF. As DNA, the CDR3 is TGCAGCGTTCAGGGGTCCGGGGCCAACGTCCTGACTTTC.

The chain carries TRBV27 and TRBJ1-1; a weak D match, TRBD1 (6 bases). The V end lost 5 bases, the J end lost 0 bases, and 10 bases lay between the germline ends. The CDR3 runs 14 residues. Looked up from germline, CDR1 is MNHEY and CDR2 is SMNVEV (reference sequence). The CDR3 DNA reads as TGTGCCAGCAGTCATTGGGGGCTGAACACTGAAGCTTTCTTT. Amino acids: CASSHWGLNTEAFF.

The V call is TRBV30, the J call TRBJ2-5; tentative D call: TRBD1 (5 bases). Looked up from germline, CDR1 is GTSNPN and CDR2 is SVGIG (reference sequence). There are 13 residues in the CDR3. Between the trimmed V and J ends, which lost 4 bases and 4 bases, there was a span of 13 bases. The CDR3 protein is CAWTSRVAETQYF. DNA for the CDR3: TGTGCCTGGACGAGCAGGGTTGCAGAGACCCAGTACTTC. Together with reference TRBV30 and TRBJ2-5, the CDR3 gives the full variable domain: SQTIHQWPATLVQPVGSPLSLECTVEGTSNPNLYWYRQAAGRGLQLLFYSVGIGQISSEVPQNLSASRPQDRQFILSSKKLLLSDSGFYLCAWTSRVAETQYFGPGTRLLVL.

The chain employs TRBV6-4 and TRBJ2-6; tentatively, D is TRBD2 (5 bases). CDR1 MRHNA and CDR2 SNTAGT come from the germline V gene. V was cut by 8 bases and J by 4 bases, with 12 bases left in between. The CDR3 sequence is 14 residues long. CDR3 in DNA: TGTGCCAGCTCGGAGGTGGCGGGGGCCAACGTCCTGACTTTC. This translates into CASSEVAGANVLTF.

V and J are TRBV6-4 and TRBJ2-3; TRBD1 matches 8 bases. Germline V gene data show CDR1 as MRHNA and CDR2 as SNTAGT. This CDR3 has 15 residues. V shed 6 bases, J shed 4 bases, and the junction held 9 bases outside the gene matches. The CDR3 reads CASSAGTGGADTQYF. CDR3 nucleotide sequence: TGTGCCAGCAGCGCCGGGACAGGCGGAGCAGATACGCAGTATTTT.